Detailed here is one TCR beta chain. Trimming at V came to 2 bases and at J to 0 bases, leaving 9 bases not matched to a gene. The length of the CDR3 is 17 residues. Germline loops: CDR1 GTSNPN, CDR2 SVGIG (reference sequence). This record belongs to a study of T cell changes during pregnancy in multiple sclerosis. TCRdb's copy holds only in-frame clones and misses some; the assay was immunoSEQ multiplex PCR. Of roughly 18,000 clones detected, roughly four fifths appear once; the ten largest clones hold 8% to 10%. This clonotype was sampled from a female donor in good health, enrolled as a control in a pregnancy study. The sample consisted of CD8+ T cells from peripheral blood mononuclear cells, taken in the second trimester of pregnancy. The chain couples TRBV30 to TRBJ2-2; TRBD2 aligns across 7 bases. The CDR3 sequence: CAWSFAWGGANTGELFF. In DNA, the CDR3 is TGTGCCTGGAGTTTCGCCTGGGGGGGGGCGAACACCGGGGAGCTGTTTTTT.